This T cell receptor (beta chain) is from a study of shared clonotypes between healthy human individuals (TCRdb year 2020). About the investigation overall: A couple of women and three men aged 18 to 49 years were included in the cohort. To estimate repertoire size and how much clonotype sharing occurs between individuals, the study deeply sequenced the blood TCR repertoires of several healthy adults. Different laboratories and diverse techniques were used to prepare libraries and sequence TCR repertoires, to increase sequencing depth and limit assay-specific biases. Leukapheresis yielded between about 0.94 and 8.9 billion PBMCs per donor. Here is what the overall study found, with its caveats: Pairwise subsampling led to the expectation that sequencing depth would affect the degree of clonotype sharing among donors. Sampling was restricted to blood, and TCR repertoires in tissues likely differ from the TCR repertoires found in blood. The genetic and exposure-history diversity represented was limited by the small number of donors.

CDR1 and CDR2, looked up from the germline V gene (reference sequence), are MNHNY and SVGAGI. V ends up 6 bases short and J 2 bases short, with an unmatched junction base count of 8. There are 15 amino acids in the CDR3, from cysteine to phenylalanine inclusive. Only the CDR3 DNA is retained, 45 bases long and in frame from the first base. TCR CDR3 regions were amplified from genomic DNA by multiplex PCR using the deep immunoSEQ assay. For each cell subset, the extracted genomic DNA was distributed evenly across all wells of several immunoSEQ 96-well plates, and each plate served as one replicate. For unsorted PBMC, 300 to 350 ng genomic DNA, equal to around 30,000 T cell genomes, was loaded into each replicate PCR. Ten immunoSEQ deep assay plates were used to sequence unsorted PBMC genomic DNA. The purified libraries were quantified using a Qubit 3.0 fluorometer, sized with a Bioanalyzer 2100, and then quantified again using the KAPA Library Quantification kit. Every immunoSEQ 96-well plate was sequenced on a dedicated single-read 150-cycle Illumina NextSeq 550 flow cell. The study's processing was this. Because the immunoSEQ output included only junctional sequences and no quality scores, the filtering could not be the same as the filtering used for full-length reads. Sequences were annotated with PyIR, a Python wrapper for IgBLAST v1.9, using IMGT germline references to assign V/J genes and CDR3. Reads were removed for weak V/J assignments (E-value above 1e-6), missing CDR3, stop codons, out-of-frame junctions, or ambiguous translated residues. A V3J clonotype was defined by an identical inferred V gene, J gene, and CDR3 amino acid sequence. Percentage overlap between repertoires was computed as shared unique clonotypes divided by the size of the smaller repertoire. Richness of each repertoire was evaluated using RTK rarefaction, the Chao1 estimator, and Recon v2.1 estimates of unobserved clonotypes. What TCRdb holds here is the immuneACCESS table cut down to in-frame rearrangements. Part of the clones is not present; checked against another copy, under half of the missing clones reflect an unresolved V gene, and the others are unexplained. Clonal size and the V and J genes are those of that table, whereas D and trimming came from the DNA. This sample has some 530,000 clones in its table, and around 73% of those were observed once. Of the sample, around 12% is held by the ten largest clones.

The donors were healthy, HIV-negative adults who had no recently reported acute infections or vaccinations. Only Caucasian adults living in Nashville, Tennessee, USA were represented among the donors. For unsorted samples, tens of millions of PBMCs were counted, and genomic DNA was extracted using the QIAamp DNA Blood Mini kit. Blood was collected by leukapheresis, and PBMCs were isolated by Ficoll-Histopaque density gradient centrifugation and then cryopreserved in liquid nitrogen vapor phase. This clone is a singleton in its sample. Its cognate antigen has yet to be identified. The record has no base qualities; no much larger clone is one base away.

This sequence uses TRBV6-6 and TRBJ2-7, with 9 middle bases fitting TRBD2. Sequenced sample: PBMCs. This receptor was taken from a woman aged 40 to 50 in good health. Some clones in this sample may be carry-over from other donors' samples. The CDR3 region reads CASRGSGSAAYEQYF. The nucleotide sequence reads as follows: TGTGCCAGCAGAGGTAGCGGGAGTGCGGCCTACGAGCAGTACTTC.